This TCR beta chain was observed in a study of blood T cell repertoires in COVID-19. Looking at the study overall: Both acute and convalescent COVID-19 samples were obtained from the United States, Italy and Spain. Sources were T cells, B-cell-depleted T cells, or PBMCs; the material itself was cDNA or gDNA.

Profiling relied on immunoSEQ multiplex PCR, and the TCRdb table lists in-frame clones only, not all of them. The data contain 290,000 or so clones, roughly 80% of them singletons. Recruits, aged roughly 18 to 89 years, lived in about two dozen US areas. Researchers sorted participants into cohorts using their self-reported clinical history. V was clipped by 5 bases and J by 4 bases, with 15 bases between them. The germline V gene encodes CDR1 LNHDA and CDR2 SQIVND (reference sequence). The CDR3 contains 15 residues. The J gene is TRBJ1-5, the V gene TRBV19; TRBD1 is a possible D gene (5 bases). The sequencing sample was made of PBMCs or T cells enriched from blood (not recorded which). This TCR derives from a man in his forties who had been exposed to COVID-19. CDR3: CASSVGTKNNQPQHF. As DNA, the CDR3 is TGTGCCAGTAGTGTTGGGACTAAAAATAATCAGCCCCAGCATTTT.